At least ten counts were recorded for the clone carrying this T cell receptor beta chain. Antigen unknown. Molecular-barcoded quantitative 5'-RACE produced these TCR beta libraries. TCRdb reprocessed the 5' RACE reads via MiXCR and lists one record per CDR3 protein. The sample contains roughly 100,000 distinct CDR3 sequences, around 24% of which appear only once. V shed 5 bases and J 2 bases; nucleotides not matched to a gene: 9. CDR1 and CDR2 (germline): MNHEY, SMNVEV (reference sequence). CDR3 length equals 17 residues. This sample was included in a study of CD8 T cells in ankylosing spondylitis. General study findings and limits: Some of the motif variants had earlier been found in reactive arthritis patients' fluid and blood.

Sequences were obtained from synovial fluid, either unsorted or a sorted T cell fraction (not recorded which). The receptor comes from a male donor with ankylosing spondylitis. V usage is TRBV27 and J usage is TRBJ2-6; TRBD2 aligns across 7 bases. The DNA of the CDR3 is TGTGCCAGCAGTACTGGGGGAGGGAGGCCTGGGGCCAACGTCCTGACTTTC. Its translation is CASSTGGGRPGANVLTF. The whole variable domain, filled in from reference TRBV27 and TRBJ2-6, reads EAQVTQNPRYLITVTGKKLTVTCSQNMNHEYMSWYRQDPGLGLRQIYYSMNVEVTDKGDVPEGYKVSRKEKRNFPLILESPSPNQTSLYFCASSTGGGRPGANVLTFGAGSRLTVL.